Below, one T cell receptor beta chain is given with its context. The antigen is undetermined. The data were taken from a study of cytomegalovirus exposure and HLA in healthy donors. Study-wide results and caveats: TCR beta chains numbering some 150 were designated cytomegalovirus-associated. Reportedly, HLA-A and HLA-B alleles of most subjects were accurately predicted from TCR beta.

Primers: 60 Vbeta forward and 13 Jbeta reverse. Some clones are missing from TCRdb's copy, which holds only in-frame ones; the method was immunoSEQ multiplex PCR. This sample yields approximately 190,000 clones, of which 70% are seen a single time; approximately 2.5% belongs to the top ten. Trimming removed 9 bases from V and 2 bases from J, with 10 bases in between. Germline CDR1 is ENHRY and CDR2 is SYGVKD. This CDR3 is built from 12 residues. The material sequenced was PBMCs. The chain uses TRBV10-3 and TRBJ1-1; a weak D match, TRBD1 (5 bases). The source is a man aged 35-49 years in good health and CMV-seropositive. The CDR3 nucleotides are TGTGCCATTAGGGGATTTAACACTGAAGCTTTCTTT. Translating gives CAIRGFNTEAFF.